The rows below give T cell receptor beta chains drawn from one sample of a study of T cells after yellow fever vaccination. One entry per CDR3 protein, called by TCRdb with MiXCR from the 5' RACE reads. The repertoire consists of roughly 260,000 distinct CDR3 sequences, with approximately 13% occurring once and the leading ten covering 0.4% to 0.55%. Sample: CD4+ T cells sorted from PBMCs, taken 45 days after the yellow fever booster vaccination. These receptors were obtained from a man aged 25 to 40 who received the YFV17D yellow fever vaccine. Both conserved end residues are part of each CDR3. The D gene is left open where the match is weak. The size entry is marked missing in some rows and otherwise reads once, few, many or a size class.

D	V	J	size	DNA	CDR3
TRBD2	TRBV29-1	TRBJ2-7	many	TGCAGCGTTGGACGGGGGGGGATTAACTACGAGCAGTACTTC	CSVGRGGINYEQYF
.	TRBV7-2	TRBJ1-6	.	TGTGCCAGCAGCTTAGGTGCCCTTTTTTCACCCCTCCACTTT	CASSLGALFSPLHF
.	TRBV5-1	TRBJ2-7	.	TGCGCCAGCAGCCGCGGGGACGAGCAGTACTTC	CASSRGDEQYF
TRBD2	TRBV20-1	TRBJ2-3	.	TGCAGTGCTAGAGATCCTAGGACTAGCGGGAGTGGCACAGATACGCAGTATTTT	CSARDPRTSGSGTDTQYF
TRBD1	TRBV20-1	TRBJ1-2	.	TGCTGTGCTAAGGCTCCGGGCAGGGGGCGCTTTTCCAACTATGGCTACACCTTC	CCAKAPGRGRFSNYGYTF
.	TRBV15	TRBJ2-7	few	TGTGCCACCAGCAGAGATCCAGACATCTCCGCCGAGCAGTACTTC	CATSRDPDISAEQYF
.	TRBV5-5	TRBJ1-5	few	TGTGCCAGCAGACCAGGGGCAGGAGGCAATCAGCCCCAGCATTTT	CASRPGAGGNQPQHF
TRBD2	TRBV6-1	TRBJ2-7	few	TGTGCCAGCACCCCCCTCGTAAGCGGGGGAATTTACGAGCAGTACTTC	CASTPLVSGGIYEQYF
.	TRBV6-5	TRBJ1-4	.	TGTGCCAGCAGTTACTCGAGGTCTAGGACCTCAACTAATGAAAAACTGTTTTTT	CASSYSRSRTSTNEKLFF
TRBD1	TRBV29-1	TRBJ1-2	few	TGCAGCGTTGCTACTGGACAGGCCCGAGGCTACACCTTC	CSVATGQARGYTF
.	TRBV28	TRBJ2-6	few	TGTGCCAGCAGTTTATGGGGAGACTCTGGGGCCAACGTCCTGACTTTC	CASSLWGDSGANVLTF
TRBD1	TRBV10-3	TRBJ1-4	.	TGTGCCACACAGGGGGCTATGAGTGAAAAACTGTTTTTT	CATQGAMSEKLFF
TRBD1	TRBV7-2	TRBJ2-7	.	TGTGCCAGCAGCTTAGGTGGACAGGTCTACGAGCAGTACTTC	CASSLGGQVYEQYF
.	TRBV7-2	TRBJ1-5	.	TGTGCCAGCAGCTTACAGTCGCGGCCCCAGCATTTT	CASSLQSRPQHF
TRBD2	TRBV15	TRBJ2-1	.	TGTGCCACCAGCCCAGCTAGCGGGAGAGGGAAGTTCTTC	CATSPASGRGKFF
TRBD2	TRBV18	TRBJ2-7	few	TGTGCCAGCTCACCATCTAGCGGGTACGAGCAGTACTTC	CASSPSSGYEQYF
.	TRBV25-1	TRBJ1-1	.	TGTGCCAGCAGGAGTGGATTAGGACCGGTAACTGAAGCTTTCTTT	CASRSGLGPVTEAFF
.	TRBV9	TRBJ2-1	.	TGTGCCAGCAGCCCCCGCAGAGGAGTGGGCGAGCAGTTCTTC	CASSPRRGVGEQFF
TRBD1	TRBV11-2	TRBJ2-1	few	TGTGCCAGCAGCTTAACAGGGGGTCATGAGCAGTTCTTC	CASSLTGGHEQFF
.	TRBV6-2/TRBV6-3	TRBJ2-3	few	TGTGCCAGCAGTGCTTTCACAGATACGCAGTATTTT	CASSAFTDTQYF
.	TRBV6-2/TRBV6-3	TRBJ1-5	few	TGTGCCAGCAGACACGACCCGGGAAGCAATCAGCCCCAGCATTTT	CASRHDPGSNQPQHF
.	TRBV20-1	TRBJ2-1	.	TGCAGTGAGGGGGGGCGCCTTATGAATGAGCAGTTCTTC	CSEGGRLMNEQFF
TRBD2	TRBV4-1	TRBJ2-3	.	TGCGCCAGCAGTCGTTTAGCGGGAGCATTGGATACGCAGTATTTT	CASSRLAGALDTQYF
TRBD2	TRBV29-1	TRBJ2-3	many	TGCAGCGTTGACCTCGTTATACTAGCGGGAGATACGCAGTATTTT	CSVDLVILAGDTQYF
TRBD2	TRBV7-9	TRBJ2-7	few	TGTGCCAGCAGCTTAGCGACGGGGGGAACGAAGCAGTACTTC	CASSLATGGTKQYF
TRBD1	TRBV19	TRBJ1-2	few	TGTGCCAGTATACAATCCGGTGGGACAGAGTATGGCTACACCTTC	CASIQSGGTEYGYTF
.	TRBV9	TRBJ2-5	many	TGTGCCAGCAGCCCCGAAGCCAGGGCGGAGACCCAGTACTTC	CASSPEARAETQYF